The 25 T cell receptor beta chains given below trace back to one sample, sequenced in a study of shared clonotypes between healthy human individuals. Here immunoSEQ multiplex PCR was the method, and the copy in TCRdb shows in-frame clones only, minus some. The sample lists 950,000 to 1,200,000 clones; approximately 80% were seen once. What was sequenced was memory CD4+ T cells from PBMCs. The subset denotes: CD45RA-negative fraction. Receptors were obtained from a man between 18 and 29 years old in good health. Some clones in this sample may be carry-over from other donors' samples.

CDR3 in amino acids: CAIRDTGYNEQFF. In nucleotides, the CDR3 is TGTGCCATCAGGGATACAGGGTACAATGAGCAGTTCTTC. V usage is TRBV10-3 and J usage is TRBJ2-1; D may be TRBD1 (6 bases). Germline V CDR1 and CDR2: ENHRY, SYGVKD. The CDR3 is made up of 13 amino acids. V was cut by 6 bases and J by 4 bases, with 10 bases left in between.

The DNA of the CDR3 is TGCGCCAGCAGCTTTGACGGACAGTATGGCTACACCTTC. Amino acids: CASSFDGQYGYTF. The chain recombines TRBV5-1 with TRBJ1-2; tentative D call: TRBD1 (6 bases). CDR1 SGHRS and CDR2 YFSETQ come from the germline V gene. The germline V and J ends were trimmed by 2 bases and 5 bases, with 10 bases remaining between them. CDR3 size: 13 residues.

The gene calls are TRBV5-1 and TRBJ1-3, with TRBD1 matching 9 bases. Per germline, CDR1 SGHRS and CDR2 YFSETQ. V shed 4 bases and J 8 bases; nucleotides not matched to a gene: 4. The CDR3 has 13 amino acids. The CDR3 nucleotides read TGCGCCAGCAGCCCGGGACAGGGACACACCATATATTTT. Its translation is CASSPGQGHTIYF.

The chain recombines TRBV20-1 with TRBJ2-1; the D is unclear. V lost 5 bases and J lost 9, with 8 bases in between. Germline V lookup: CDR1 DFQATT, CDR2 SNEGSKA (reference sequence). The CDR3 spans 10 residues. CDR3: CSAARGEQFF. In nucleotides, the CDR3 is TGCAGTGCTGCTAGAGGTGAGCAGTTCTTC.

The rearrangement uses TRBV5-1 and TRBJ2-5, with 11 bases matching TRBD2. J gave up 1 base and V 3 bases, and 11 bases lay outside the gene matches. CDR3 size: 18 residues. Germline lookup yields CDR1 SGHRS and CDR2 YFSETQ. CDR3 nucleotide sequence: TGCGCCAGCAGCTCCATTAAGACTAGCGGGATACTCCAAGAGACCCAGTACTTC. Its protein is CASSSIKTSGILQETQYF.

This chain's CDR3 is CASRWTGGVNTEAFF. In DNA form, the CDR3 reads TGTGCCAGCAGATGGACAGGGGGCGTGAACACTGAAGCTTTCTTT. The chain combines TRBV7-9 with TRBJ1-1, with 11 bases fitting TRBD1. CDR3 length: 15 residues. Trimming at V came to 6 bases and at J to 0 bases, leaving 3 bases not matched to a gene. Germline V CDR1 and CDR2: SEHNR, FQNEAQ (reference sequence).

This clone was recorded many times. This same CDR3 is encoded by further DNA sequences in the sample. This chain links TRBV5-1 with TRBJ2-7; no clear D gene. Germline V gene data show CDR1 as SGHRS and CDR2 as YFSETQ. CDR3 length equals 18 residues. Trimming stripped 4 bases from V and 0 bases from J, with 23 bases between. Here the CDR3 reads CASSLTPSGHAYSYEQYF. The DNA for the CDR3 is TGCGCCAGCAGCCTAACTCCGTCCGGCCACGCTTACTCCTACGAGCAGTACTTC.

V usage is TRBV7-2 and J usage is TRBJ2-7; 8 bases agree with TRBD1. The trim removed 5 bases at V and 0 bases at J, leaving 15 bases unmatched. CDR1 and CDR2 from the germline V gene are SGHTA and FQGNSA. This CDR3 has 18 residues. The CDR3 nucleotides read TGTGCCAGCAGCACTCGTCCCGGGACAGGAATGAGCTCCTACGAGCAGTACTTC. It encodes CASSTRPGTGMSSYEQYF.

The V call is TRBV25-1, the J call TRBJ2-2, with 7 bases matching TRBD1. The junction had 1 base not matched to a gene; V was cut back by 6 bases and J by 0 bases. Germline V gene lookup returns CDR1 MGHDK and CDR2 SYGVNS. CDR3 length equals 14 residues. Here the CDR3 reads CASRGTANTGELFF. The CDR3 DNA follows: TGTGCCAGCAGGGGGACAGCGAACACCGGGGAGCTGTTTTTT.

The CDR3: CASSPVGGRMGYGYTF. The DNA for the CDR3 is TGTGCCAGCAGCCCTGTCGGGGGGCGGATGGGCTATGGCTACACCTTC. The chain carries TRBV28 and TRBJ1-2, with TRBD1 as a possible D gene (6 bases). Per germline, CDR1 MDHEN and CDR2 SYDVKM. V was clipped by 6 bases and J by 4 bases, with 21 bases between them. The CDR3 totals 16 residues.

The chain recombines TRBV11-1 with TRBJ1-1; D unclear. This CDR3 comprises 15 residues. Deletions cut 1 base from V and 7 bases from J, with 16 bases between. CDR1 SGHAT and CDR2 FQDESV come from the germline V gene (reference sequence). The CDR3 reads CASSLGFGEYGEAFF. In nucleotides, the CDR3 is TGTGCCAGCAGCTTAGGGTTCGGGGAGTATGGTGAAGCTTTCTTT.

The chain uses TRBV2 and TRBJ2-5; 9 bases agree with TRBD2. Germline CDR1 reads SNHLY; CDR2 reads FYNNEI. This CDR3 has 14 amino acids. Trimming removed 7 bases from V and 5 bases from J; junction bases left unmatched: 8. In DNA, the CDR3 is TGTGCCAGCAAGGGACTAGCAGCCGTTGAGACCCAGTACTTC. The encoded protein is CASKGLAAVETQYF.

J is TRBJ2-2 and V is TRBV7-2; tentative D call: TRBD1 (5 bases). There are 17 residues in the CDR3. V was trimmed by 1 base and J by 6 bases, leaving 18 bases between them. Per germline, CDR1 SGHTA and CDR2 FQGNSA. In DNA form, the CDR3 reads TGTGCCAGCAGCTTAGTTTACGGCAGGGTGGAATCCGGGGAGCTGTTTTTT. It translates to CASSLVYGRVESGELFF.

The chain has TRBV7-2 and TRBJ1-4; D uncertain. V was trimmed by 3 bases and J by 5 bases, leaving 7 bases between them. Germline V gene lookup returns CDR1 SGHTA and CDR2 FQGNSA. This CDR3 has 13 residues. The CDR3 reads CASSLQPNEKLFF. CDR3 coding DNA: TGTGCCAGCAGCTTGCAACCAAATGAAAAACTGTTTTTT. Combining the CDR3 with reference TRBV7-2 and TRBJ1-4 gives the whole variable domain GAGVSQSPSNKVTEKGKDVELRCDPISGHTALYWYRQSLGQGLEFLIYFQGNSAPDKSGLPSDRFSAERTGGSVSTLTIQRTQQEDSAVYLCASSLQPNEKLFFGSGTQLSVL.

This clone has just a few counts. The rearrangement joins TRBV27 to TRBJ2-1; 15 bases are shared with TRBD2. The germline gives CDR1 MNHEY, CDR2 SMNVEV (reference sequence). V gave up 6 bases and J gave up 7 bases; unmatched junction bases: 13. This CDR3 comprises 18 residues. The CDR3 nucleotides read TGTGCCAGCAGCCCTAGACCGGGACTAGCGGGAGGTATAAATGAGCAGTTCTTC. This translates into CASSPRPGLAGGINEQFF.

This clone was seen a few times. The chain uses TRBV20-1 and TRBJ1-1; D not resolved. Trimming shortened V by 0 bases and J by 4 bases, and 3 bases separated the two germline ends. CDR1 is DFQATT and CDR2 is SNEGSKA in the germline V gene (reference sequence). This CDR3 spans 11 amino acids. The CDR3 loop reads CSARDLTEAFF. The DNA of the CDR3 is TGCAGTGCTAGAGATCTCACTGAAGCTTTCTTT.

The V call is TRBV9, the J call TRBJ2-1; tentatively, D is TRBD2 (6 bases). V lost 4 bases, J lost 9 bases, and 17 bases lay in between. Germline CDR1 is SGDLS and CDR2 is YYNGEE. The CDR3 runs to 14 residues. As DNA, the CDR3 is TGTGCCAGCAGCCCCCGCGGGTCTAGCGCTGAGCAGTTCTTC. Protein: CASSPRGSSAEQFF.

The rearrangement uses TRBV7-9 and TRBJ2-7; D unclear. This CDR3 contains 13 residues. With 5 bases removed from V and 0 bases from J, the gap between germline ends came to 8 bases. Germline V gene lookup returns CDR1 SEHNR and CDR2 FQNEAQ (reference sequence). The DNA of the CDR3 is TGTGCCAGCAGCCCTTTACCCTCCTACGAGCAGTACTTC. Translating it yields CASSPLPSYEQYF.

The rearrangement joins TRBV15 to TRBJ2-5, with D perhaps given as TRBD1 or TRBD2 (5 bases each). Germline lookup yields CDR1 LNHNV and CDR2 YYDKDF (reference sequence). This CDR3 is built from 12 residues. The ends were cut back, 4 bases at V and 3 bases at J, with 6 bases in the middle. DNA of the CDR3: TGTGCCACCAGCATGGGGGAAGAGACCCAGTACTTC. It codes for CATSMGEETQYF.

The chain couples TRBV6-1 to TRBJ1-2; 9 nucleotides line up with TRBD1. Trimming cost V 4 bases and J 8 bases; bases outside gene matches: 11. The CDR3 runs 15 residues. Germline-derived CDR1 and CDR2 are MNHNS and SASEGT. CDR3 sequence reads: CASSVGQGGRKGYTF. The CDR3 region has the DNA TGTGCCAGCAGTGTGGGACAGGGAGGTAGAAAAGGCTACACCTTC.

This clone was seen repeatedly, ten times or more. At the DNA level, this CDR3 is encoded by other sequences in the same sample as well. The chain joins TRBV7-9 to TRBJ1-3; a possible D gene is TRBD1 (5 bases). Germline V gives CDR1 SEHNR, CDR2 FQNEAQ (reference sequence). The V gene lost 4 bases and the J gene lost 0 bases, with 10 bases spanning the gap. The CDR3 extends over 15 amino acids. The CDR3 loop is CASSSDGHSGNTIYF. The CDR3 region has the DNA TGTGCCAGCAGCTCGGACGGACACTCTGGAAACACCATATATTTT.

The table lists this clone with a few counts. The chain carries TRBV5-1 and TRBJ2-1; a possible D gene is TRBD2 (5 bases). V was pared by 9 bases and J by 8 bases, with 18 bases between. CDR3 length equals 13 residues. Germline V CDR1 and CDR2: SGHRS, YFSETQ. The CDR3 loop is CATSEVGSDEQFF. CDR3 DNA sequence: TGCGCCACCAGTGAAGTGGGGAGCGATGAGCAGTTCTTC. Based on the CDR3 plus reference TRBV5-1 and TRBJ2-1, the full variable domain is KAGVTQTPRYLIKTRGQQVTLSCSPISGHRSVSWYQQTPGQGLQFLFEYFSETQRNKGNFPGRFSGRQFSNSRSEMNVSTLELGDSALYLCATSEVGSDEQFFGPGTRLTVL.

This chain joins TRBV11-2 and TRBJ2-4; no clear D gene. The CDR3 is 14 residues long. Germline CDR1 SGHAT, CDR2 FQNNGV. V lost 5 bases, J lost 3 bases, and 11 bases lay in between. The CDR3 sequence is CASSPGVGKNIQYF. In DNA, the CDR3 is TGTGCCAGCAGCCCTGGGGTAGGCAAAAACATTCAGTACTTC.

The gene calls are TRBV5-1 and TRBJ1-1; D call uncertain. Germline V gene data show CDR1 as SGHRS and CDR2 as YFSETQ. V was clipped by 2 bases and J by 1 base, with 6 bases between them. The CDR3 spans 13 residues. The CDR3 region is CASSFWENTEAFF. DNA of the CDR3: TGCGCCAGCAGCTTCTGGGAGAACACTGAAGCTTTCTTT.

The J gene is TRBJ2-1, the V gene TRBV7-9; D is possibly TRBD1 (5 bases). V lost 1 base to trimming and J lost 10 bases, with 14 bases between them. Germline loops: CDR1 SEHNR, CDR2 FQNEAQ (reference sequence). This CDR3 has 14 residues. Here the CDR3 reads CASSLGHRLGEQFF. CDR3 sequence (DNA): TGTGCCAGCAGCTTAGGGCACAGGCTCGGCGAGCAGTTCTTC.